The 18 T cell receptor beta chains reported below all come from one sample, sequenced in a study of T cells in localized non-small cell lung cancer. Method: immunoSEQ multiplex PCR; TCRdb's copy keeps in-frame clones and lacks some. The sample consists of 3,200 or so clones, roughly 21% of them appearing once. Sequenced here: lung tumor tissue, sampled before any cancer treatment. These receptors originate from a woman aged 40-75 years with stage I lung adenocarcinoma.

This sequence joins TRBV19 and TRBJ2-5; TRBD1 matches 9 bases. CDR1 is LNHDA, CDR2 SQIVND, per germline (reference sequence). The length of the CDR3 is 14 residues. J gave up 6 bases and V 3 bases, and 5 bases lay outside the gene matches. The DNA of the CDR3 is TGTGCCAGTAGTATTATAGGACAGGGGAAGACCCAGTACTTC. Protein: CASSIIGQGKTQYF.

Only one count was recorded for this clone. The chain couples TRBV5-1 to TRBJ2-4; no reliable D call. CDR1 is SGHRS, CDR2 YFSETQ, per germline. V was shortened by 0 bases and J by 1 base, with 11 bases between the two germline ends. This CDR3 is built from 16 residues. The CDR3 spells CASSLDIVGAKNIQYF. The CDR3, as DNA: TGCGCCAGCAGCTTGGATATCGTAGGGGCCAAAAACATTCAGTACTTC.

In this sample, this clone turned up a few times. The V and J genes are TRBV6-1 and TRBJ1-4; D is unclear. CDR3 length: 14 amino acids. Germline V gene lookup returns CDR1 MNHNS and CDR2 SASEGT. Trimming removed 1 base at V and 5 bases at J, with 8 bases between. The CDR3 sequence is CASSEDRKNEKLFF. CDR3 DNA sequence: TGTGCCAGCAGTGAAGACAGAAAGAATGAAAAACTGTTTTTT.

The chain is built from TRBV11-3 and TRBJ2-7; a possible D gene is TRBD2 (6 bases). Germline values: CDR1 SGHNT, CDR2 YENEEA. V was clipped by 3 bases and J by 5 bases, with 14 bases between them. The CDR3 extends over 14 amino acids. In DNA form, the CDR3 reads TGTGCCAGCAGCTTGAATTCGGGGGTCCACGAGCAGTACTTC. Protein product: CASSLNSGVHEQYF.

V gene TRBV6-8 combines with J gene TRBJ1-2; no clear D. The germline V gene has CDR1 MNHGY and CDR2 SAAAGT. Trimming stripped 6 bases from V and 2 bases from J, with 13 bases between. The CDR3 extends over 14 amino acids. CDR3 nucleotide sequence: TGTGCCAGCAGCGCCCCCCGAGGAAACTATGGCTACACCTTC. It specifies CASSAPRGNYGYTF.

This clone has more than one count but fewer than ten. V gene TRBV14 combines with J gene TRBJ1-1; D might be TRBD1 (6 bases). The CDR3 runs 13 residues. From germline, CDR1 is SGHDN and CDR2 FVKESK. V dropped 8 bases and J dropped 4 bases, with 14 bases sitting between them. CDR3 DNA: TGTGCCAGCGGACAGTATAAAAGCACTGAAGCTTTCTTT. Residues: CASGQYKSTEAFF.

This clone was seen only a few times. Other DNA sequences in the sample encode the same CDR3. The chain uses TRBV19 and TRBJ1-1, with 10 bases identical to TRBD1. Trimming took 6 bases from V and 3 from J; bases not matched to a gene: 1. The germline V gene has CDR1 LNHDA and CDR2 SQIVND (reference sequence). This CDR3 contains 13 residues. The CDR3 nucleotides read TGTGCCAGTAGCGGACAGGGGGACACTGAAGCTTTCTTT. Translating gives CASSGQGDTEAFF.

The V gene is TRBV5-1, the J gene TRBJ1-6, with 7 positions matching TRBD1. Germline V gene data show CDR1 as SGHRS and CDR2 as YFSETQ. The V gene end was trimmed by 1 base and the J gene end by 9 bases; junction bases not matched to a gene: 7. The CDR3 has 15 residues. The CDR3 DNA reads as TGCGCCAGCAGCTTGATAACAGGGGAAGGTTCACCCCTCCACTTT. It is translated as CASSLITGEGSPLHF.

This rearrangement joins TRBV19 to TRBJ2-5; maybe TRBD1 (6 bases). CDR1 LNHDA and CDR2 SQIVND come from the germline V gene (reference sequence). With 1 base removed from V and 4 bases from J, the gap between germline ends came to 7 bases. The CDR3 covers 13 residues. The CDR3 DNA reads TGTGCCAGTAGTATAGGACAGGCAGAGACCCAGTACTTC. Its translation is CASSIGQAETQYF.

This chain uses TRBV14 with TRBJ2-5; D tentatively fits TRBD1 or TRBD2 (5 bases each). Germline lookup yields CDR1 SGHDN and CDR2 FVKESK. V was pared by 3 bases and J by 7 bases, with 18 bases between. The CDR3 totals 15 residues. As DNA, the CDR3 is TGTGCCAGCAGCCAGGGGACCCCCTCCTGGGGGACCCAGTACTTC. Protein sequence: CASSQGTPSWGTQYF. Using reference TRBV14 and TRBJ2-5 for the parts outside the CDR3, the full variable domain is EAGVTQFPSHSVIEKGQTVTLRCDPISGHDNLYWYRRVMGKEIKFLLHFVKESKQDESGMPNNRFLAERTGGTYSTLKVQPAELEDSGVYFCASSQGTPSWGTQYFGPGTRLLVL.

This chain connects TRBV18 to TRBJ2-2; D possibly corresponds to TRBD2 (7 bases). Germline V gene sequence: CDR1 KGHSH, CDR2 LQKENI. This CDR3 region has 15 residues. V shed 6 bases and J shed 2 bases, with 13 bases lying between them. The chain's CDR3 is CASSPAGANTGELFF. CDR3 DNA: TGTGCCAGCTCTCCCGCGGGGGCCAACACCGGGGAGCTGTTTTTT.

Within the sample, this clone is medium-sized (0.01 to 0.1%). The rearrangement joins TRBV2 to TRBJ2-7, with D unclear. V shed 6 bases and J shed 6 bases, with 18 bases lying between them. Germline values: CDR1 SNHLY, CDR2 FYNNEI. This CDR3 contains 14 residues. CDR3 region: CASSLDGPPGEQYF. The CDR3 nucleotides are TGTGCCAGCAGCCTGGACGGACCTCCCGGCGAGCAGTACTTC.

There are a few counts of this clone. The V and J genes are TRBV6-8 and TRBJ1-2; D is ambiguous. The CDR3 extends over 15 amino acids. The V end was cut by 6 bases, the J end by 4 bases, with 18 bases between. CDR1 is MNHGY, CDR2 SAAAGT, per germline. CDR3 loop: CASRRELLPGYGYTF. Here the CDR3 DNA reads TGTGCCAGCAGGAGAGAACTTTTACCAGGCTATGGCTACACCTTC.

The chain employs TRBV6-8 and TRBJ1-1; TRBD1 agrees at 7 bases. CDR1 MNHGY and CDR2 SAAAGT come from the germline V gene. V shed 7 bases and J 1 base; nucleotides not matched to a gene: 9. The length of the CDR3 is 15 residues. The CDR3 bases are TGTGCCAGCAACAAGCTGGGGACAGCGAACACTGAAGCTTTCTTT. Encoded protein: CASNKLGTANTEAFF.

This clone was recorded once. The chain has TRBV19 and TRBJ2-6; D is undetermined. Germline V gene lookup returns CDR1 LNHDA and CDR2 SQIVND (reference sequence). Trimming removed 6 bases from V and 0 bases from J, with 9 bases in between. The CDR3 sequence is 15 residues long. Here the CDR3 DNA reads TGTGCCAGTAGACCCAAACACTCTGGGGCCAACGTCCTGACTTTC. As protein: CASRPKHSGANVLTF. Variable domain in full (rest from reference TRBV19 and TRBJ2-6): DGGITQSPKYLFRKEGQNVTLSCEQNLNHDAMYWYRQDPGQGLRLIYYSQIVNDFQKGDIAEGYSVSREKKESFPLTVTSAQKNPTAFYLCASRPKHSGANVLTFGAGSRLTVL.

This clone turned up a few times. This chain connects TRBV1 to TRBJ1-4. TRBV1 is shown as a pseudogene. This CDR3 contains 15 residues. CDR3: CASSPRLYRDEKLFF. Here the CDR3 DNA reads TGCGCCAGCAGCCCAAGGTTATACCGAGATGAAAAACTGTTTTTT.

As regards this clone: Different DNA sequences within this sample yield the same CDR3. The chain is built from TRBV19 and TRBJ1-1, with D tentatively TRBD1 (5 bases). Germline loops: CDR1 LNHDA, CDR2 SQIVND (reference sequence). The CDR3 sequence is 13 residues long. V lost 5 bases and J 3 bases, leaving 10 bases between the germline ends. CDR3 in DNA: TGTGCCAGTAGTGGGCAGGGTGACACTGAAGCTTTCTTT. Translating gives CASSGQGDTEAFF.

The chain uses TRBV5-1 and TRBJ2-2, with TRBD2 as a possible D gene (5 bases). Looked up from germline, CDR1 is SGHRS and CDR2 is YFSETQ. CDR3 length: 16 residues. Between the trimmed V and J ends, which lost 0 bases and 1 base, there was a span of 10 bases. The CDR3 region is CASSLDPAVNTGELFF. The CDR3, as DNA: TGCGCCAGCAGCTTGGATCCAGCGGTGAACACCGGGGAGCTGTTTTTT.